One and the same sample provided the 14 T cell receptor beta chains below, sequenced in a study of blood T cell repertoires in COVID-19. Using immunoSEQ multiplex PCR, the repertoire was profiled, and TCRdb retains in-frame clones only, with some absent. The sample records about 220,000 clones, roughly 86% being singletons. Sequencing was done on a sample of PBMCs or T cells enriched from blood (not recorded which). All receptors come from a woman aged 25 to 39 with acute COVID-19.

This clone was seen just once. The rearrangement joins TRBV15 to TRBJ1-2; D uncertain. V was cut by 2 bases and J by 4 bases, with 14 bases left in between. This CDR3 is 15 amino acids long. Germline CDR1 and CDR2: LNHNV and YYDKDF (reference sequence). This CDR3 reads CATSRYSPGAYGYTF. CDR3 sequence (DNA): TGTGCCACCAGCAGATACAGCCCGGGAGCCTATGGCTACACCTTC.

V and J are TRBV4-2 and TRBJ2-3; TRBD2 agrees at 8 bases. The V gene's germline CDR1 is LGHNA and CDR2 YNFKEQ. The length of the CDR3 is 16 residues. V shed 1 base, J shed 0 bases, and the junction held 3 bases outside the gene matches. CDR3 sequence (DNA): TGTGCCAGCAGCCAAGGAGCGGGGGAGAGCACAGATACGCAGTATTTT. It encodes CASSQGAGESTDTQYF.

The rearrangement uses TRBV27 and TRBJ2-7; 9 positions match TRBD2. This CDR3 is 14 amino acids long. V lost 5 bases to trimming and J lost 3 bases; unmatched junction nucleotides: 5. The germline CDR1 and CDR2 sequences are MNHEY and SMNVEV (reference sequence). This chain's CDR3 is CASSPGTSIYEQYF. The CDR3 bases are TGTGCCAGCAGTCCGGGGACTAGCATCTACGAGCAGTACTTC.

V is TRBV7-6 and J is TRBJ1-1; no reliable D call. CDR3 length equals 15 residues. Germline CDR1 reads SGHVS; CDR2 reads FNYEAQ. V shed 2 bases and J shed 4 bases, with 14 bases lying between them. Written as DNA, the CDR3 is TGTGCCAGCAGCTTACAATCGGGAGAACGCACTGAAGCTTTCTTT. It encodes CASSLQSGERTEAFF.

The chain combines TRBV4-1 with TRBJ2-7, with 8 nucleotides matching TRBD2. Germline V gene lookup returns CDR1 MGHRA and CDR2 YSYEKL. The CDR3 has 16 residues. The V gene end was trimmed by 3 bases and the J gene end by 6 bases; junction bases not matched to a gene: 13. The CDR3 nucleotides are TGCGCCAGCAGCCACCATGGCGGGGGGCGAGGCTGCGAGCAGTACTTC. Protein product: CASSHHGGGRGCEQYF.

This clone was counted a single time. The chain links TRBV3-1 (or the pseudogene TRBV3-2) to TRBJ2-1; TRBD2 aligns across 7 bases. The junction had 10 bases not matched to a gene; V was cut back by 0 bases and J by 2 bases. Germline V lookup: CDR1 LGHDT, CDR2 YNNKEL (reference sequence). The CDR3 runs 18 residues. The CDR3 protein is CASSQDNQRGEAYNEQFF. The CDR3 nucleotides read TGTGCCAGCAGCCAAGATAATCAGCGGGGAGAGGCCTACAATGAGCAGTTCTTC.

This clone was counted a single time. The chain links TRBV27 to TRBJ2-2, with 10 bases fitting TRBD1. Germline values: CDR1 MNHEY, CDR2 SMNVEV (reference sequence). The CDR3 runs to 20 residues. The junction had 16 bases not matched to a gene; V was cut back by 6 bases and J by 0 bases. The CDR3, as DNA: TGTGCCAGCAGCCCCCTCACCGGGACAGGGGACGTGACGAACACCGGGGAGCTGTTTTTT. Encoded protein: CASSPLTGTGDVTNTGELFF.

The rearrangement links TRBV7-2 to TRBJ1-3; D is unresolved. CDR1 and CDR2 (germline): SGHTA, FQGNSA. Trimming cost V 4 bases and J 0 bases, with 4 bases left between them. The CDR3 is made up of 13 amino acids. The chain's CDR3 is CASSYISGNTIYF. DNA of the CDR3: TGTGCCAGCAGCTACATCTCTGGAAACACCATATATTTT.

The chain joins TRBV7-6 to TRBJ2-1; tentatively, D is TRBD1 (5 bases). CDR1 is SGHVS and CDR2 is FNYEAQ in the germline V gene. V lost 0 bases to trimming and J lost 4 bases, with 10 bases between them. The CDR3 sequence is 15 residues long. The CDR3 sequence is CASSLAAGWYNEQFF. DNA for the CDR3: TGTGCCAGCAGCTTAGCGGCAGGGTGGTACAATGAGCAGTTCTTC.

This clone was seen only once. The chain employs TRBV3-1 (or the pseudogene TRBV3-2) and TRBJ2-1; 11 bases fit TRBD1. V shed 1 base and J 3 bases; nucleotides not matched to a gene: 5. Germline-derived CDR1 and CDR2 are LGHDT and YNNKEL (reference sequence). The CDR3 sequence is 17 residues long. CDR3 nucleotide sequence: TGTGCCAGCAGCCAAGGGACAGGGGGCCTAAACTACAATGAGCAGTTCTTC. Translation: CASSQGTGGLNYNEQFF.

J is TRBJ1-1 and V is TRBV5-1; 7 bases are a match to TRBD1. Trimming removed 4 bases from V and 0 bases from J; junction bases left unmatched: 6. The CDR3 is made up of 15 amino acids. Germline-derived CDR1 and CDR2 are SGHRS and YFSETQ. The CDR3, as DNA: TGCGCCAGCAGCCCAATCAGGGGGGTGAACACTGAAGCTTTCTTT. Protein sequence: CASSPIRGVNTEAFF.

This clone came up once. This chain joins TRBV29-1 and TRBJ1-1; D is ambiguous. V was trimmed by 3 bases and J by 3 bases, leaving 5 bases between them. Germline lookup yields CDR1 SQVTM and CDR2 ANQGSEA. CDR3 length: 11 amino acids. The CDR3 region has the DNA TGCAGCGTTGAGGCCTACACTGAAGCTTTCTTT. Amino acids: CSVEAYTEAFF.

This clone showed up just a few times. The V and J genes are TRBV7-6 and TRBJ1-3, with D possibly TRBD1 on 5 matching bases. The V gene's germline CDR1 is SGHVS and CDR2 FNYEAQ. The CDR3 contains 17 residues. V lost 5 bases, J lost 0 bases, and 17 bases lay in between. In nucleotides, the CDR3 is TGTGCCAGCAGCAACCCAACCGGACACGGCTCTGGAAACACCATATATTTT. The encoded protein is CASSNPTGHGSGNTIYF.

The gene calls are TRBV20-1 and TRBJ1-1, with D possibly TRBD1 on 6 matching bases. Trimming removed 3 bases at V and 1 base at J, with 12 bases between. This CDR3 spans 14 amino acids. CDR1 is DFQATT and CDR2 is SNEGSKA in the germline V gene (reference sequence). The chain's CDR3 is CSASRVRGNTEAFF. CDR3 in DNA: TGCAGTGCTAGTCGGGTCAGGGGGAACACTGAAGCTTTCTTT.